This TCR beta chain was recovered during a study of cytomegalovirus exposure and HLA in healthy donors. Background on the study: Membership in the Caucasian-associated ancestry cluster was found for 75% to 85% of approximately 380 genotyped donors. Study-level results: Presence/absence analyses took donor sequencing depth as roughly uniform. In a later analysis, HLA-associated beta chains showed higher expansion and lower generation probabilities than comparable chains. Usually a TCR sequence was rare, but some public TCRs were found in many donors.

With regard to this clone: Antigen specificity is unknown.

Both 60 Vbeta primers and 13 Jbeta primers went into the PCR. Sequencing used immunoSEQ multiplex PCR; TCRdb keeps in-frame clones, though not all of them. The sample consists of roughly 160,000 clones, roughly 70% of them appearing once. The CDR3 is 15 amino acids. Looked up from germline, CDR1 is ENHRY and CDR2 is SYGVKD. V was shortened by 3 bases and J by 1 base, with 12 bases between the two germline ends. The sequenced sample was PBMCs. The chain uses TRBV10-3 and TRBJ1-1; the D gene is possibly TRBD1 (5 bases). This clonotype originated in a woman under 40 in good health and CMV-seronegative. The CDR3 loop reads CAISDQGKGNTEAFF. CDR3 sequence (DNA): TGTGCCATCAGTGACCAGGGTAAGGGGAACACTGAAGCTTTCTTT.